This is a list of T cell receptor beta chains from one sample in a study of blood T cell repertoires in COVID-19. Clones were read by immunoSEQ multiplex PCR, and TCRdb kept only the in-frame ones, dropping some. The repertoire holds 250,000 to 350,000 clones, with 90% as singletons. Input material: PBMCs or T cells enriched from blood (not recorded which). The receptors shown here come from a man between 60 and 75 years old who had recovered from COVID-19. Both conserved end residues are part of each CDR3. Only some rows state a clone size, as once, few, many or a class for expanded clones.

J	V	size	CDR3
TRBJ1-1	TRBV11-2	-	CASCGRQGATEAFF
TRBJ2-1	TRBV27	-	CASSLSLAGAPRQFF
TRBJ1-5	TRBV13	-	CASSLAPGPQHF
TRBJ1-2	TRBV24-1	-	CATSDSGRGRRGYTF
TRBJ2-1	TRBV11-3	few	CASSLDLAREQFF
TRBJ2-7	TRBV12-5	-	CASGLNRGPYEQYF
TRBJ2-3	TRBV27	-	CASSLAGGLESTDTQYF
TRBJ2-3	TRBV11-3	-	CASSLAGTNTQYF
TRBJ1-4	TRBV15	-	CATSSEFSGAGEKLFF
TRBJ1-3	TRBV9	-	CASSVNRVHSGNTIYF
TRBJ2-3	TRBV27	-	CASSLLRLASDTQYF
TRBJ2-7	TRBV2	-	CASSPSGTRRYEQYF
TRBJ2-7	TRBV11-2	-	CASSHPYRNYEQYF
TRBJ1-5	TRBV19	-	CASSITWSNQPQHF
TRBJ1-4	TRBV19	once	CASANSGSNEKLFF
TRBJ2-7	TRBV4-1	-	CASSQVDRGRNEQYF
TRBJ1-1	TRBV7-8	few	CASSMPGQGRTEAFF
TRBJ2-5	TRBV6-6	-	CASSYPTPKETQYF
TRBJ1-3	TRBV19	-	CASSIAGFGNTIYF
TRBJ2-1	TRBV11-2	-	CASSLDWGDQFF
TRBJ1-2	TRBV7-2	-	CASSLVRGYGYTF
TRBJ2-5	TRBV11-2	-	CASSLERAGVWETQYF
TRBJ1-4	TRBV7-9	-	CASRPHSTNEKLFF
TRBJ1-4	TRBV4-1	many	CASSQDSPSEKLFF
TRBJ2-2	TRBV6-5	-	CASNSGGFTGELFF
TRBJ2-3	TRBV7-9	-	CASSLEGATDTQYF
TRBJ2-7	TRBV28	-	CASSGHPREQYF
TRBJ2-3	TRBV29-1	-	CSVGRGGTDTQYF
TRBJ2-1	TRBV2	-	CASSRQRTYNEQFF
TRBJ2-3	TRBV29-1	-	CSVAVGGRGDTQYF
TRBJ2-2	TRBV7-3	-	CASSLMVWAEGNTGELFF
TRBJ2-3	TRBV7-3	-	CASSGGQSNTDTQYF
TRBJ1-3	TRBV12-3/TRBV12-4	-	CASRGGTIYF
TRBJ1-6	TRBV5-1	-	CASSPGQGRNNSPLHF
TRBJ1-2	TRBV27	-	CASSRFPGTVSYGYTF
TRBJ1-2	TRBV15	-	CATSLDRGHGYTF
TRBJ2-7	TRBV30	-	CAWSVSGSLSEQYF
TRBJ1-2	TRBV19	once	CASKSSKGVYGYTF
TRBJ1-1	TRBV20-1	-	CSASPKPEEFLVNTEAFF
TRBJ1-4	TRBV20-1	-	CSAGDREAVF
TRBJ1-4	TRBV2	-	CASTFYEKLFF
TRBJ1-5	TRBV30	-	CAWSKLRGGDQPQHF
TRBJ1-5	TRBV7-2	once	CASSDTGRGNQPQHF
TRBJ1-5	TRBV5-8	-	CASSLRGFQPQHF
TRBJ1-2	TRBV6-5	few	CASSRTDGYTF
TRBJ2-1	TRBV5-1	-	CASSQGLAGNEQFF
TRBJ2-7	TRBV3-1/TRBV3-2	few	CASSPGLAGAGYEQYF
TRBJ2-2	TRBV3-1/TRBV3-2	once	CASSQPGGEPGELFF
TRBJ1-2	TRBV5-1	-	CASSLGQDYGYTF
TRBJ1-2	TRBV25-1	-	CAQTSLCGYTF
TRBJ1-3	TRBV24-1	once	CATSEARPRAPSGNTIYF
TRBJ2-1	TRBV5-4	many	CASSLGPTSGRYNEQFF
TRBJ2-5	TRBV2	-	CASSEHRGETQYF
TRBJ2-7	TRBV5-1	-	CASSLAGGANEQYF